The 12 T cell receptor beta chains presented below share a single source sample, sequenced in a study of low-dose radiotherapy and immunotherapy resistance in tumors. Time point reported: after trial treatment. Treatment of the sample: LDRT plus nivolumab, ipilimumab, low-dose cyclophosphamide and aspirin (RACIN trial). Primers used for first-strand cDNA, a TRAV- and TRBV-specific set, covered both alpha and beta chains. PCR amplification of the TCRs was performed with Phusion for approximately 20 PCR cycles, and it relied on a constant-region primer together with a V-primer adapter. Via MiXCR, TCRdb re-called the reads, giving one row per CDR3 protein. The sample includes 85,000 to 95,000 distinct CDR3 sequences, less than 25% of them seen just once. The sample was PBMCs, taken after low-dose radiotherapy plus immunotherapy. The receptors derive from a female donor with ovarian cancer.

This clonotype was seen ten or more times. This chain joins TRBV10-3 and TRBJ2-1, with TRBD1 identical over 11 bases. V trimming: 4 bases; J trimming: 7 bases; junction bases outside the gene matches: 3. Germline V CDR1 and CDR2: ENHRY, SYGVKD. CDR3 length: 14 residues. The chain's CDR3 is CAISGTGGGNEQFF. In DNA, the CDR3 is TGTGCCATCAGTGGGACAGGGGGCGGGAATGAGCAGTTCTTC.

The V and J genes are TRBV7-2 and TRBJ2-5, with a possible D match to TRBD2 (5 bases). This CDR3 is 15 amino acids long. Germline CDR1 SGHTA, CDR2 FQGNSA. With 2 bases removed from V and 5 bases from J, the gap between germline ends came to 15 bases. The CDR3 is CASSLSPTRWETQYF. The CDR3 DNA reads as TGTGCCAGCAGCTTATCCCCCACTAGGTGGGAGACCCAGTACTTC.

This clonotype came up many times. The rearrangement uses TRBV12-3 or TRBV12-4 and TRBJ1-1; no clear D gene. The CDR3 contains 11 residues. V lost 9 bases to trimming and J lost 0 bases, with 5 bases between them. Here the CDR3 DNA reads TGTGCCAGTCCAGTGAACACTGAAGCTTTCTTT. As protein: CASPVNTEAFF.

This clonotype was picked up many times. V gene TRBV18 combines with J gene TRBJ2-1, with D unresolved. Germline V lookup: CDR1 KGHSH, CDR2 LQKENI. Trimming cost V 7 bases and J 2 bases, with 15 bases left between them. The CDR3 has 15 amino acids. CDR3 sequence (DNA): TGTGCCAGCTTCACGCAAACTCCTGCCTACAATGAGCAGTTCTTC. Residues: CASFTQTPAYNEQFF.

This clonotype was detected many times. The chain couples TRBV3-1 to TRBJ2-1, with 8 bases that match TRBD2. Germline V lookup: CDR1 LGHDT, CDR2 YNNKEL (reference sequence). The CDR3 has 14 residues. With V trimmed by 5 bases and J by 5 bases, 5 bases remained unmatched. This chain's CDR3 is CASSYTSGDNEQFF. The CDR3 nucleotides read TGTGCCAGCAGCTATACTAGCGGTGACAATGAGCAGTTCTTC.

This clonotype was seen repeatedly, ten times or more. V is TRBV7-2 and J is TRBJ2-5, with a possible D match to TRBD1 (5 bases). Germline V gene lookup returns CDR1 SGHTA and CDR2 FQGNSA. The CDR3 spans 13 residues. Between the trimmed V and J ends, which lost 5 bases and 2 bases, there was a span of 9 bases. CDR3 DNA sequence: TGTGCCAGCAGCGCGGACACTCAAGAGACCCAGTACTTC. It encodes CASSADTQETQYF.

This clonotype was observed many times. V and J are TRBV7-8 and TRBJ2-7; TRBD2 matches at 10 bases. The length of the CDR3 is 14 residues. In germline, CDR1 is SGHVS, CDR2 FQNEAQ. Germline trimming cut 5 bases from V and 4 bases from J; bases unmatched to any gene: 5. In DNA, the CDR3 is TGTGCCAGCAGCATCAGCGGGGGGGCGTACGAGCAGTACTTC. Its protein is CASSISGGAYEQYF.

This clonotype was detected ten times or more. This rearrangement joins TRBV4-1 to TRBJ2-2, with 10 bases fitting TRBD1. This CDR3 is built from 15 residues. CDR1 is MGHRA, CDR2 YSYEKL, per germline. J lost 6 bases, V lost 4 bases, and 5 bases had no gene match. The CDR3 reads CASSLGQGVAGELFF. CDR3 in DNA: TGCGCCAGCAGCCTCGGACAGGGGGTAGCCGGGGAGCTGTTTTTT.

This clonotype was counted at least ten times. The chain links TRBV28 to TRBJ2-7; D uncertain. This CDR3 has 13 amino acids. Deletions cut 3 bases from V and 6 bases from J, with 12 bases between. Germline CDR1 is MDHEN and CDR2 is SYDVKM. The CDR3 region has the DNA TGTGCCAGCAGTTTCATAGGGAAACGCGAGCAGTACTTC. Translating gives CASSFIGKREQYF.

In its sample, this clonotype was seen many times. V and J are TRBV20-1 and TRBJ2-1; no clear D. The CDR3 runs to 14 residues. The V end lost 0 bases, the J end lost 6 bases, and 12 bases lay between the germline ends. Germline-derived CDR1 and CDR2 are DFQATT and SNEGSKA (reference sequence). The CDR3 reads CSARDRGSPNEQFF. CDR3 nucleotides: TGCAGTGCTAGAGATCGTGGTAGCCCCAATGAGCAGTTCTTC.

Ten or more counts support this clonotype. This chain's CDR3 is CASSLEGGDTYEQYF. The CDR3 nucleotides read TGTGCCAGCAGCCTAGAGGGGGGAGACACCTACGAGCAGTACTTC. The chain links TRBV11-1 to TRBJ2-7; D could derive from TRBD1 or TRBD2 (6 bases each). Germline V lookup: CDR1 SGHAT, CDR2 FQDESV (reference sequence). The V and J ends lost 5 bases and 2 bases respectively, with 16 bases between them. There are 15 residues in the CDR3.

In its sample, this clonotype was seen a few times. This chain connects TRBV10-3 to TRBJ2-1, with TRBD2 matching 13 bases. Per germline, CDR1 ENHRY and CDR2 SYGVKD. Trimming cost V 10 bases and J 7 bases; bases outside gene matches: 10. The CDR3 loop spans 15 amino acids. The CDR3 loop is CASSGTSGIGNEQFF. The CDR3 nucleotides are TGTGCCAGCTCGGGGACTAGCGGGATTGGGAATGAGCAGTTCTTC.